The rows below give T cell receptor beta chains drawn from one sample of a study of graft-versus-host responses after intestinal transplantation. Sequencing was performed with immunoSEQ multiplex PCR; in TCRdb, only in-frame clones are kept and a portion is missing. The sample comprises nearly 100,000 clones, approximately 90% of which are singletons, and around 16% rests with the top ten. Specimen: PBMCs, collected roughly 68 weeks after intestinal transplant. These receptors were obtained from a human patient who received an intestinal transplant, so some T cells may come from the graft donor. CDR3s leave out the opening cysteine and the closing phenylalanine or tryptophan.

V: TRBV7-2; J: -; CDR3: ASSSQGAKYEQY
V: TRBV19; J: TRBJ2-7; CDR3: ASKDIGNTYEQY
V: TRBV6-6; J: TRBJ1-2; CDR3: ASSSGRTSRGGYT
V: TRBV7-9; J: TRBJ1-1; CDR3: ASSDSGGRITEAF
V: TRBV7-9; J: TRBJ1-1; CDR3: ASSLVGRGNTEAF
V: TRBV7-9; J: TRBJ2-1; CDR3: ASSLRGDNEQF
V: TRBV23-1; J: TRBJ2-7; CDR3: ASSLQGYEQY
V: TRBV7-9; J: TRBJ2-1; CDR3: ASRRGTSGGALYNEQF
V: TRBV7-3; J: TRBJ2-1; CDR3: ASSPKNRGTYNEQF
V: TRBV13; J: TRBJ1-2; CDR3: ASSLGDGQVRGGYT
V: TRBV5-4; J: TRBJ1-2; CDR3: ASSLEGGRSNYGYT
V: TRBV7-3; J: -; CDR3: ASSLMGGFDEQY
V: TRBV7-8; J: TRBJ2-1; CDR3: ASSFLLAANNEQF
V: TRBV7-3; J: TRBJ2-7; CDR3: ASSPTSGGSYEQY
V: TRBV11-2; J: TRBJ1-1; CDR3: ASSLPAEKAF
V: TRBV5-1; J: TRBJ2-5; CDR3: ASSLAAETQY
V: TRBV10-3; J: TRBJ1-1; CDR3: AITGTGGNTEAF
V: TRBV11-2; J: TRBJ2-3; CDR3: ASSSTGTETDTQY
V: TRBV4-1; J: TRBJ1-6; CDR3: ASSQEWDSYNSPLH
V: TRBV2; J: TRBJ1-5; CDR3: ASNHEGISQPQH
V: TRBV5-1; J: TRBJ2-2; CDR3: ASSLGTSGTGELF
V: TRBV7-2; J: TRBJ1-1; CDR3: ASSLQGGAEAF
V: TRBV7-2; J: TRBJ1-2; CDR3: ASSLADRGDGYT
V: TRBV6-4; J: TRBJ2-3; CDR3: ASGTEYTDTQY
V: TRBV5-1; J: TRBJ1-1; CDR3: ASSPRTGDTEAF
V: TRBV7-2; J: TRBJ1-6; CDR3: ASSPPEGYNSPLH
V: TRBV18; J: TRBJ2-3; CDR3: ASSATGWDDYSTDTQY
V: TRBV5-6; J: TRBJ1-2; CDR3: ASSLGSSTLWGYT
V: TRBV29-1; J: TRBJ2-5; CDR3: SVPGQVQETQY
V: TRBV9; J: TRBJ1-1; CDR3: ASSVLQDSKAF
V: TRBV25-1; J: TRBJ2-7; CDR3: ASSPRGGGLPYEQY
V: TRBV15; J: TRBJ2-4; CDR3: ATSTHDSGVFLNIQY
V: TRBV10-3; J: TRBJ2-7; CDR3: AISESSYEQY
V: TRBV18; J: TRBJ2-7; CDR3: ASSPGHLYEQY
V: TRBV4-1; J: TRBJ1-4; CDR3: ASSHRKSREKLF
V: TRBV6-5; J: TRBJ2-7; CDR3: ASSYSAVYEQY
V: TRBV2; J: TRBJ2-1; CDR3: ASSVRGFANNEQF
V: TRBV29-1; J: TRBJ2-1; CDR3: SAWGAGEQF
V: TRBV12-5; J: TRBJ1-3; CDR3: ASGDGTAGNTIY
V: TRBV4-1; J: TRBJ1-2; CDR3: ASSPRQGRDYT
V: TRBV9; J: TRBJ2-1; CDR3: ASSAYNRGVDEQF
V: TRBV6-1; J: TRBJ1-5; CDR3: ASRGQINQPQH
V: TRBV7-3; J: TRBJ2-2; CDR3: ASSFLPPGQGSPGELF